This entry features one TCR beta chain sequence. Its antigen is unidentified. This sample is part of a study of cytomegalovirus exposure and HLA in healthy donors. The PCR had 60 Vbeta and 13 Jbeta primers. Method: immunoSEQ multiplex PCR; TCRdb's copy keeps in-frame clones and lacks some. Here the sample spans around 180,000 clones, around 73% being singletons. Study observations and caveats: A later analysis revealed that TCR association rates differed between HLA loci, peaking at DRB1 and bottoming out at HLA-C.

This TCR derives from a man aged 60 to 69 in good health and CMV-seronegative. Sequencing was carried out using PBMCs.

CDR3 sequence reads: CASTTTGRVYGYTF. The DNA for the CDR3 is TGTGCCAGCACTACGACAGGGCGGGTCTATGGCTACACCTTC. The chain is built from TRBV6-6 and TRBJ1-2; 7 positions agree with TRBD1. V lost 7 bases to trimming and J lost 4 bases; unmatched junction nucleotides: 9. This CDR3 contains 14 residues. Germline V CDR1 and CDR2: MNHNY, SVGAGI (reference sequence).